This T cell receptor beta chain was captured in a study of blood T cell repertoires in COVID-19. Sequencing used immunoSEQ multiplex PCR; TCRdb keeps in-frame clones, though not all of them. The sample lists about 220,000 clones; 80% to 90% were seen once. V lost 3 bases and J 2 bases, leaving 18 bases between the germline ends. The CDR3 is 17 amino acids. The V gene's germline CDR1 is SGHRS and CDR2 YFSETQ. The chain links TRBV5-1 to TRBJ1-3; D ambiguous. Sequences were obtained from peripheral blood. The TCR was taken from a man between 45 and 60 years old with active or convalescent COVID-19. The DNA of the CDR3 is TGCGCCAGCAGCTATCTAGACGGATTTGAACCTGGAAACACCATATATTTT. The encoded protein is CASSYLDGFEPGNTIYF.